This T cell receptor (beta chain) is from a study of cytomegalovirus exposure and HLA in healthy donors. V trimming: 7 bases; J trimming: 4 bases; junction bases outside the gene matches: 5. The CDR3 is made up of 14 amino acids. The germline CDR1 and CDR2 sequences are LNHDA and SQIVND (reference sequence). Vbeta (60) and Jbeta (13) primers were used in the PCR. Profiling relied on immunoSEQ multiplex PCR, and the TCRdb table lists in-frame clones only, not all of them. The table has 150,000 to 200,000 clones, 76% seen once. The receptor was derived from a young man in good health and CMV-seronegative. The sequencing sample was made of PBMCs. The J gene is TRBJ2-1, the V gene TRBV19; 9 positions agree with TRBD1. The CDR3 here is CASMGTGYYNEQFF. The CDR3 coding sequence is TGTGCCAGTATGGGGACAGGGTATTACAATGAGCAGTTCTTC.